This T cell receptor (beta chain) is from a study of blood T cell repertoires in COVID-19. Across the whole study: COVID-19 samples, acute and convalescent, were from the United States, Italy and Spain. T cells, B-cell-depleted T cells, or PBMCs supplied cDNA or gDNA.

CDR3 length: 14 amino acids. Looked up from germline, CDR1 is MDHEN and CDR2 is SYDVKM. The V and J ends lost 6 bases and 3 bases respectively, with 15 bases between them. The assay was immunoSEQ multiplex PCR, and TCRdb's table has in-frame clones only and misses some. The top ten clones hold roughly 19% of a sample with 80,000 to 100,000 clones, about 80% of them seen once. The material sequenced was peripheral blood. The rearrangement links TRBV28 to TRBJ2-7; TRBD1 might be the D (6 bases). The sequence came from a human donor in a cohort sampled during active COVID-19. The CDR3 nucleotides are TGTGCCAGCAGCTTCCCTCAGACAGGCTACGAGCAGTACTTC. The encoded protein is CASSFPQTGYEQYF.